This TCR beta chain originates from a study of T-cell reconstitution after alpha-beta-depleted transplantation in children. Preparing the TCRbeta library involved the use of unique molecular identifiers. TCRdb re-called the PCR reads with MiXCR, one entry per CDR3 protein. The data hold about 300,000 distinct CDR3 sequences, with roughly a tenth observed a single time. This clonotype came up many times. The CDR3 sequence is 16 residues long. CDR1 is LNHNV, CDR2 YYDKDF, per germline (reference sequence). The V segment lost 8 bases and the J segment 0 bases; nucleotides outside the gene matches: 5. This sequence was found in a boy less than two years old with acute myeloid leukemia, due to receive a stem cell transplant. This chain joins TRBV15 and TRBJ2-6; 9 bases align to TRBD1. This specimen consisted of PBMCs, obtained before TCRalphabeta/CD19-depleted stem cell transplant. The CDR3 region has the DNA TGTGCCACCCTACAGGGGGCCCGCTCTGGGGCCAACGTCCTGACTTTC. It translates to CATLQGARSGANVLTF. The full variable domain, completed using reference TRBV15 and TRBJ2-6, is DAMVIQNPRYQVTQFGKPVTLSCSQTLNHNVMYWYQQKSSQAPKLLFHYYDKDFNNEADTPDNFQSRRPNTSFCFLDIRSPGLGDTAMYLCATLQGARSGANVLTFGAGSRLTVL.